This TCR beta chain was sequenced for a study of response to subunit inactivated influenza vaccine. MiXCR, run by TCRdb on the RT-PCR reads, gives a single entry per CDR3 protein. Found here are hundreds of thousands of distinct CDR3 sequences, about 25% of them singletons; the top ten hold 1.5% to 2%. Study-wide results and caveats: Authors suggested few new T cells are recruited by each seasonal influenza vaccination.

The junction had 6 bases not matched to a gene; V was cut back by 6 bases and J by 3 bases. CDR3 length: 15 residues. This clonotype was counted only a few times. As yet, its antigen is unknown. This specimen was CD4+ T cells sorted from PBMCs, taken roughly 5 days after vaccination. This rearrangement joins TRBV12-3 or TRBV12-4 to TRBJ1-5; TRBD1 aligns across 9 bases. The sequence was obtained from a man aged 50-59 years who received an inactivated influenza vaccine. The CDR3 DNA reads TGTGCCAGCAGCCAAGGACAGGGGTCCAATCAGCCCCAGCATTTT. Its translation is CASSQGQGSNQPQHF.